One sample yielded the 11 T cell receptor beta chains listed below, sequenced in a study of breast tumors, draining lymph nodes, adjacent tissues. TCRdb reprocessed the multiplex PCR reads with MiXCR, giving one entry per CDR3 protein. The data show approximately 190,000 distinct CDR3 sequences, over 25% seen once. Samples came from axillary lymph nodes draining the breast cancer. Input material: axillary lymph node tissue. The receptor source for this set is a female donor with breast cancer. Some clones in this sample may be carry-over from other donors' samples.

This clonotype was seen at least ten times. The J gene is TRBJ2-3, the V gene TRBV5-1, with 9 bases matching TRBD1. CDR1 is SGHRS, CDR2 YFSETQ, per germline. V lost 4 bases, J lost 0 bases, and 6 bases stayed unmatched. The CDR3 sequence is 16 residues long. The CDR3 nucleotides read TGCGCCAGCAGCGTACAGGGGGCGACTAGCACAGATACGCAGTATTTT. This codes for CASSVQGATSTDTQYF.

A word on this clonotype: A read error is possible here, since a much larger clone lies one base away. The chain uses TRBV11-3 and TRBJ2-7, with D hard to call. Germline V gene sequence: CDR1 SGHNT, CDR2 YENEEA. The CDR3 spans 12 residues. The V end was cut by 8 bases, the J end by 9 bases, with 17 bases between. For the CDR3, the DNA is TGTGCCAGCCCCCCAGGTGCTTGCGCGCAGTACTTC. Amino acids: CASPPGACAQYF.

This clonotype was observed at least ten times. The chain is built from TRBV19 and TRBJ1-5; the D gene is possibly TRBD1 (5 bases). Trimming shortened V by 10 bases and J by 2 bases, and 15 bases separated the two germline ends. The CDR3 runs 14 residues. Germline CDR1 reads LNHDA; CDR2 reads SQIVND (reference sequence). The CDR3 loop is CATQSQGGNQPQHF. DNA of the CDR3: TGTGCCACCCAAAGTCAGGGAGGCAATCAGCCCCAGCATTTT.

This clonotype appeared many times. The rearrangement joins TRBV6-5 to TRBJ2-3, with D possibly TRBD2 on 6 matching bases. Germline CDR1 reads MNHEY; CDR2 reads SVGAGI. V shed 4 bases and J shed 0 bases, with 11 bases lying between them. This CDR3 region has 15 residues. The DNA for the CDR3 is TGTGCCAGCAGTTCAACTAGCCTTAGCACAGATACGCAGTATTTT. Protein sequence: CASSSTSLSTDTQYF.

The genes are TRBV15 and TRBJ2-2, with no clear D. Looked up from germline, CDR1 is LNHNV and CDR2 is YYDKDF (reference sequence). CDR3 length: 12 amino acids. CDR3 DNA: TGTGCTCCCCTCTACTTCACCGGGGAGCTGTTTTTT. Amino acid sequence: CAPLYFTGELFF.

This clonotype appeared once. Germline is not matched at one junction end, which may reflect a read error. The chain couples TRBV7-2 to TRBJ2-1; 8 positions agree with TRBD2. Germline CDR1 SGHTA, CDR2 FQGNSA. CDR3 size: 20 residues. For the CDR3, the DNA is TGTGCCAGCAGCTTAGTAGGGCAAAGTCTGACTAGCGAAGTTGACAATGAGCAGCTCTTC. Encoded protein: CASSLVGQSLTSEVDNEQLF.

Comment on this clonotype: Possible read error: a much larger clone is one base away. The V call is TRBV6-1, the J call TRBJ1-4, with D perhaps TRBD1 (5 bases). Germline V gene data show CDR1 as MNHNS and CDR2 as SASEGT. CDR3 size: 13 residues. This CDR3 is CASSVGPRVKMFF. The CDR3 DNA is TGTGCCAGCAGTGTCGGTCCCAGGGTAAAAATGTTTTTT.

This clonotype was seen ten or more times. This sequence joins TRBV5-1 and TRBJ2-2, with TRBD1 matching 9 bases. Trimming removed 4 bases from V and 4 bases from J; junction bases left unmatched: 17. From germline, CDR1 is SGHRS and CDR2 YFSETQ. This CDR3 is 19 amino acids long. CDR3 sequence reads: CASSPQAGTGIRGTGELFF. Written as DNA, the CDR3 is TGCGCCAGCAGCCCACAGGCCGGGACAGGGATTCGCGGCACCGGGGAGCTGTTTTTT.

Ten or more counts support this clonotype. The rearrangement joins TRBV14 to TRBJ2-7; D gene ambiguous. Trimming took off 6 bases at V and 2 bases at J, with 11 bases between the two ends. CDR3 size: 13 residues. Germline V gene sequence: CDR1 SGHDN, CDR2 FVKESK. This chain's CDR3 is CASSSQGTYEQYF. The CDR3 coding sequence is TGTGCCAGCAGTTCACAAGGAACCTACGAGCAGTACTTC.

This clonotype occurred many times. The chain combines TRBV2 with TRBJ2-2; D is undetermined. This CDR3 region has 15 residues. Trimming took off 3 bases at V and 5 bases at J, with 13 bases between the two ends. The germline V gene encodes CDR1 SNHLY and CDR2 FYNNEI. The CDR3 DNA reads TGTGCCAGCAGTGAGGTCACCCAAGGAACCGGGGAGCTGTTTTTT. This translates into CASSEVTQGTGELFF. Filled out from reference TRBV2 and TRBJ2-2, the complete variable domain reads EPEVTQTPSHQVTQMGQEVILRCVPISNHLYFYWYRQILGQKVEFLVSFYNNEISEKSEIFDDQFSVERPDGSNFTLKIRSTKLEDSAMYFCASSEVTQGTGELFFGEGSRLTVL.

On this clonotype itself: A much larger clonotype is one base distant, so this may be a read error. The CDR3 is CASSSTSTTQETQHF. The CDR3 nucleotides read TGTGCCAGCAGCTCCACCTCGACAACCCAAGAGACCCAGCACTTC. The chain joins TRBV7-3 to TRBJ2-5, with no clear D. Germline values: CDR1 SGHTA, CDR2 FQGTGA. This CDR3 has 15 residues.